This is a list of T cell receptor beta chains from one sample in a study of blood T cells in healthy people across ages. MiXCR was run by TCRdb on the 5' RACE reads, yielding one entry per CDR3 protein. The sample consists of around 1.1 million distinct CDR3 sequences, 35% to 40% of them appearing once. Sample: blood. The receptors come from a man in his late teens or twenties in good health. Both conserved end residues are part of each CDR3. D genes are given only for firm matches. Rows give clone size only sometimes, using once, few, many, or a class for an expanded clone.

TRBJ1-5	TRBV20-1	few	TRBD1	CSAGIGTGENQPQHF	TGCAGTGCGGGTATCGGGACAGGAGAAAATCAGCCCCAGCATTTT
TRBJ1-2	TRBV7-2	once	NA	CTSSLAVVNYGYTF	TGTACCAGCAGCTTAGCTGTGGTGAACTATGGCTACACCTTC
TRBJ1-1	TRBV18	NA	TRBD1	CASSKGGQGWMNTEAFF	TGTGCCAGCTCCAAAGGGGGACAGGGGTGGATGAACACTGAAGCTTTCTTT
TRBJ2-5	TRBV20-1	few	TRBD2	CSAARSSGREETQYF	TGCAGTGCTGCCCGGTCTTCTGGGAGGGAAGAGACCCAGTACTTC
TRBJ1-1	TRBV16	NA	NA	CASSQGDSATEAFF	TGTGCCAGCAGCCAGGGGGATTCGGCCACTGAAGCTTTCTTT
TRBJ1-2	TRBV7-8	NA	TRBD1	CASSLDDRGLTLNGYTF	TGTGCCAGCAGCTTAGATGACAGGGGTCTCACCCTTAATGGCTACACCTTC
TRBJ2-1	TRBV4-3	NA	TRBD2	CASSQLAGGVGEQFF	TGCGCCAGCAGCCAACTAGCGGGGGGGGTGGGTGAGCAGTTCTTC
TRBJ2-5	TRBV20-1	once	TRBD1	CSASGQGGQYF	TGCAGTGCTTCAGGACAGGGTGGGCAGTACTTC
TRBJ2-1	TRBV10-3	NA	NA	CAISERLVGQETQFF	TGTGCCATCAGCGAACGACTAGTTGGACAAGAGACCCAGTTCTTC
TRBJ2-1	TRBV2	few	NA	CASSEDGRVSYNEQFF	TGTGCCAGCAGTGAAGATGGCAGGGTGTCCTACAATGAGCAGTTCTTC
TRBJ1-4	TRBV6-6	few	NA	CASSLWLGTENEKLFF	TGTGCCAGCAGCCTCTGGCTCGGGACGGAGAATGAAAAACTGTTTTTT
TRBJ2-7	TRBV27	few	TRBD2	CASSFFGGGAYEQYF	TGTGCCAGCAGTTTTTTCGGGGGAGGGGCCTACGAGCAGTACTTC
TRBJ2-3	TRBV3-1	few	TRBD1	CASSQGDRVADTQYF	TGTGCCAGCAGCCAAGGGGACAGGGTGGCAGATACGCAGTATTTT
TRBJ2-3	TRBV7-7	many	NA	CASSREKGTQYF	TGTGCTAGCAGCAGAGAAAAGGGTACGCAGTATTTT
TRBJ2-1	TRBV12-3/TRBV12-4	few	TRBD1	CASSPGQRSYNEQFF	TGTGCCAGCAGTCCGGGACAGCGCTCCTACAATGAGCAGTTCTTC
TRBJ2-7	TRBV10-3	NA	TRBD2	CATTMNLAAPYNEQYF	TGTGCCACCACCATGAATCTAGCGGCCCCCTACAATGAGCAGTACTTC
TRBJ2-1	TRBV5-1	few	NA	CASSLEVDFDQFF	TGCGCCAGCAGCTTGGAGGTGGACTTCGACCAGTTCTTC
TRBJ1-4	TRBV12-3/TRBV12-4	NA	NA	CASTTGEKLFF	TGTGCCAGCACTACGGGTGAAAAACTGTTTTTT
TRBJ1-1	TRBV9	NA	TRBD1	CASSAGQGTMNTEAFF	TGTGCCAGCAGCGCCGGACAGGGGACGATGAACACTGAAGCTTTCTTT
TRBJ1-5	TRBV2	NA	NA	CASSDPRGGRQPQHF	TGTGCCAGCAGTGATCCACGGGGGGGGCGGCAGCCCCAGCATTTT
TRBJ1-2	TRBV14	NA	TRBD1	CASSQVSGQDYGYTF	TGTGCCAGCAGCCAAGTTTCCGGACAGGACTATGGCTACACCTTC
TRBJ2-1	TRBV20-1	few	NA	CSARKDHEQFF	TGCAGTGCTAGAAAGGACCACGAGCAGTTCTTC
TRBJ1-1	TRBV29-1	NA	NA	CSVVAGLQNTEAFF	TGCAGCGTTGTGGCAGGACTGCAGAACACTGAAGCTTTCTTT
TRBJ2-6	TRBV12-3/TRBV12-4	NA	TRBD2	CASSSLAGGPGANVLTF	TGTGCCAGCAGTTCACTAGCGGGGGGGCCTGGGGCCAACGTCCTGACTTTC
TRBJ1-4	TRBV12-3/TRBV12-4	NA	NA	CASSYGQTGEKLFF	TGTGCCAGCAGCTATGGACAGACGGGTGAAAAACTGTTTTTT
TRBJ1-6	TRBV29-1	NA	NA	CSVVLAGANSPLHF	TGCAGCGTTGTTCTAGCCGGGGCGAATTCACCCCTCCACTTT
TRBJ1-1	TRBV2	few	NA	CATVQGLGTEAFF	TGTGCCACGGTTCAGGGTTTAGGCACTGAAGCTTTCTTT
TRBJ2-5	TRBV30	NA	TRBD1	CAWMSGQAYF	TGTGCCTGGATGTCCGGACAGGCGTACTTC
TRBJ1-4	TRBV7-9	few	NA	CASSSGIATFEKLFF	TGTGCCAGCAGCTCTGGGATCGCAACTTTTGAAAAACTGTTTTTT